The present T cell receptor (beta chain) was sequenced within a study of T cells in Graves' hyperthyroidism and ophthalmopathy. It was RNA transcripts that yielded the amplified TCR beta CDR3 regions. First-round RT-PCR targeting the TCR CDR3 was performed with the HTBI primer set. TCRdb called the multiplex PCR reads again in MiXCR, with one record for every CDR3 protein. The sample lists about 260,000 distinct CDR3 sequences; 22% were seen once. Criteria for exclusion of patients were uncontrolled infection, other autoimmune disease, pregnancy or lactation. Fresh peripheral blood, 10 ml, was the source of the PBMCs. Trimming left V 0 bases short and J 0 bases short, with 8 bases between. The CDR3 has 16 amino acids. Germline V gene lookup returns CDR1 LNHNV and CDR2 YYDKDF (reference sequence).

The specimen was blood. V and J are TRBV15 and TRBJ2-2; D ambiguous. The sequence derives from a young man with Graves' ophthalmopathy. CDR3 loop: CATSREGRSNTGELFF. The CDR3 DNA reads as TGTGCCACCAGCAGAGAGGGCAGATCGAACACCGGGGAGCTGTTTTTT.